This T cell receptor beta chain was recorded in a study of shared clonotypes between healthy human individuals. The V end was cut by 3 bases, the J end by 1 base, with 13 bases between. The CDR3 contains 15 residues. Germline lookup yields CDR1 MGHDK and CDR2 SYGVNS. Study-level results: Sequencing of the sorted subsets was shown by rarefaction to be incomplete despite large depth. Of the naive CD4 clonotypes, around 4.9% were shared across several donors.

The assay was immunoSEQ multiplex PCR, and TCRdb's table has in-frame clones only and misses some. This table has about 960,000 clones, about 80% appearing once. This clone was detected ten times or more. Its antigen is not identified. The gene calls are TRBV25-1 and TRBJ2-7, with D possibly TRBD2 on 6 matching bases. The receptor comes from a man between 18 and 29 years old in good health. Sequencing was performed on memory CD4+ T cells sorted from blood. Subset described: CD45RA-negative fraction. CDR3 residues: CASSDGGGVSYEQYF. The CDR3 bases are TGTGCCAGCAGTGATGGAGGAGGGGTTTCCTACGAGCAGTACTTC.